This T cell receptor beta chain was profiled in a study of beta chain features in type 1 diabetes. Broader study findings: All four CD4+ subsets from Type 1 diabetes patients carried moderately but significantly shorter TCRB CDR3s.

Details on this clone: Its antigen is undetermined.

Germline loops: CDR1 LNHDA, CDR2 SQIVND (reference sequence). This CDR3 contains 13 residues. V was trimmed by 7 bases and J by 8 bases, leaving 15 bases between them. Expressed TCRB transcripts were sequenced, since all the RNA that had been isolated was reverse transcribed. Naive, central memory and regulatory T cell samples averaged about 3.3 million immunoSEQ reads each. Profiled with immunoSEQ multiplex PCR; TCRdb holds only in-frame clones, not every one. Of hundreds of thousands of clones listed, roughly 13% are singletons. The chain employs TRBV19 and TRBJ2-4; no firm D call. The TCR originated in a man in his late teens or twenties with type 1 diabetes. Sequencing used naive CD4+ T cells from blood. The CDR3, as DNA: TGTGCCAGTACCGGGTCCTCGGTGGACATTCAGTACTTC. Translation gives CASTGSSVDIQYF.